Each of the 26 T cell receptor beta chains below was sequenced from the same sample in a study of memory CD4+ T cells and cytomegalovirus serostatus. Libraries were prepared by immunoSEQ multiplex PCR; TCRdb keeps only in-frame clonotypes and omits some of them. Of 40,000 to 50,000 clones listed, 60% to 80% were seen once; the top ten hold more than 0.75%. Single viable CD3+CD4+CD8-CD45RO+ cells were sorted as the memory CD4+ T cells. Specimen: memory CD4+ T cells from blood. The source is an adult in good health and CMV-seronegative.

The chain links TRBV18 to TRBJ1-6, with a possible D match to TRBD1 (6 bases). Trimming took 3 bases from V and 5 from J, leaving 8 bases between them. The germline V gene has CDR1 KGHSH and CDR2 LQKENI. CDR3 length: 14 residues. In DNA, the CDR3 is TGTGCCAGCTCACCTACAGGGAATAATTCACCCCTCCACTTT. Translating gives CASSPTGNNSPLHF.

V and J are TRBV5-4 and TRBJ2-5; 9 positions agree with TRBD1. Looked up from germline, CDR1 is SGHNT and CDR2 is YYREEE (reference sequence). J was trimmed by 5 bases and V by 0 bases; bases with no gene match: 8. The CDR3 totals 16 residues. The CDR3 DNA reads TGTGCCAGCAGCTTGGAATACAGGGGGCGCGGCGAGACCCAGTACTTC. It is translated as CASSLEYRGRGETQYF.

The J gene is TRBJ2-7, the V gene TRBV15, with no clear D. The CDR3 consists of 13 residues. V was shortened by 1 base and J by 6 bases, with 10 bases between the two germline ends. Germline CDR1 and CDR2: LNHNV and YYDKDF (reference sequence). CDR3 protein: CATSRVQVGEQYF. The CDR3 DNA reads as TGTGCCACCAGCAGAGTCCAGGTCGGCGAGCAGTACTTC.

The rearrangement links TRBV15 to TRBJ2-6; D ambiguous. Germline V gives CDR1 LNHNV, CDR2 YYDKDF (reference sequence). The germline V and J ends were trimmed by 0 bases and 0 bases, with 6 bases remaining between them. This CDR3 spans 16 amino acids. The CDR3 is CATSRDSGSGANVLTF. CDR3 nucleotide sequence: TGTGCCACCAGCAGAGATTCAGGCTCTGGGGCCAACGTCCTGACTTTC.

This chain links TRBV11-2 with TRBJ2-3; the match to TRBD1 covers 10 bases. The CDR3 runs to 12 residues. The trim removed 5 bases at V and 14 bases at J, leaving 7 bases unmatched. Germline assignment: CDR1 SGHAT and CDR2 FQNNGV. This CDR3 reads CASSPDRGQGYF. CDR3 sequence (DNA): TGTGCCAGCAGCCCCGACAGGGGGCAAGGGTATTTT.

The rearrangement links TRBV30 to TRBJ2-3; D remains unclear. The length of the CDR3 is 14 residues. Between the trimmed V and J ends, which lost 2 bases and 2 bases, there was a span of 11 bases. In germline, CDR1 is GTSNPN, CDR2 SVGIG (reference sequence). CDR3 in DNA: TGTGCCTGGAGTAGGGTAGCTCCCACAGATACGCAGTATTTT. Protein: CAWSRVAPTDTQYF.

V gene TRBV6-4 combines with J gene TRBJ2-7; 12 bases line up with TRBD1. CDR3 length: 16 residues. In germline, CDR1 is MRHNA, CDR2 SNTAGT. V lost 6 bases and J lost 3; bases outside the gene matches: 9. The CDR3 nucleotides are TGTGCCAGCAGGGGACAGGGGGCGCCAATAAGCTACGAGCAGTACTTC. It yields the protein CASRGQGAPISYEQYF.

The chain recombines TRBV5-5 with TRBJ2-1; D is unclear. Trimming removed 4 bases from V and 3 bases from J, with 5 bases in between. The CDR3 contains 12 residues. Germline CDR1 is SGHKS and CDR2 is YYEKEE (reference sequence). In DNA form, the CDR3 reads TGTGCCAGCAGCCACGACTACAATGAGCAGTTCTTC. Its translation: CASSHDYNEQFF.

The rearrangement joins TRBV2 to TRBJ2-7, with D tentatively TRBD1 (6 bases). Germline assignment: CDR1 SNHLY and CDR2 FYNNEI. Deletions cut 7 bases from V and 9 bases from J, with 22 bases between. The CDR3 totals 14 residues. The CDR3 reads CASIPNFTGWVQYF. CDR3 DNA: TGTGCCAGCATCCCCAATTTCACAGGGTGGGTGCAGTACTTC.

The chain carries TRBV30 and TRBJ1-3; weak D call: TRBD1 (5 bases). The CDR3 consists of 16 residues. Germline-derived CDR1 and CDR2 are GTSNPN and SVGIG (reference sequence). Between the trimmed V and J ends, which lost 3 bases and 0 bases, there was a span of 15 bases. This CDR3 is CAWSTMGTVSGNTIYF. The CDR3 coding sequence is TGTGCCTGGAGCACCATGGGGACCGTCTCTGGAAACACCATATATTTT. The whole variable domain, filled in from reference TRBV30 and TRBJ1-3, reads SQTIHQWPATLVQPVGSPLSLECTVEGTSNPNLYWYRQAAGRGLQLLFYSVGIGQISSEVPQNLSASRPQDRQFILSSKKLLLSDSGFYLCAWSTMGTVSGNTIYFGEGSWLTVV.

This chain connects TRBV7-9 to TRBJ2-2, with 9 nucleotides matching TRBD1. The junction had 0 bases not matched to a gene; V was cut back by 5 bases and J by 5 bases. Looked up from germline, CDR1 is SEHNR and CDR2 is FQNEAQ (reference sequence). The length of the CDR3 is 13 residues. The CDR3 nucleotides are TGTGCCAGCAGCGGACAGGGGACCGGGGAGCTGTTTTTT. Translating gives CASSGQGTGELFF.

This clone was seen a handful of times. The chain employs TRBV5-6 and TRBJ1-5; D gene uncertain. The CDR3 extends over 14 amino acids. V was cut by 3 bases and J by 3 bases, with 10 bases left in between. CDR1 and CDR2 (germline): SGHDT, YYEEEE. This chain's CDR3 is CASSSGPNNQPQHF. In nucleotides, the CDR3 is TGTGCCAGCAGCTCCGGACCGAACAATCAGCCCCAGCATTTT.

The chain recombines TRBV19 with TRBJ1-1; D is undetermined. CDR1 and CDR2 (germline): LNHDA, SQIVND (reference sequence). The CDR3 sequence is 15 residues long. The V and J ends lost 0 bases and 0 bases respectively, with 8 bases between them. CDR3 in DNA: TGTGCCAGTAGTATAGATCTATTGATGAACACTGAAGCTTTCTTT. Protein product: CASSIDLLMNTEAFF.

On this clone: An end of the junction does not agree with germline; a read error may underlie this. J is TRBJ1-2 and V is TRBV29-1, with a tentative D call TRBD1 (6 bases). This CDR3 has 13 residues. Germline V lookup: CDR1 SQVTM, CDR2 ANQGSEA. Here the CDR3 reads CSAGVETITGYTF. The CDR3 coding sequence is TGTTCGGCAGGGGTAGAAACTATTACCGGCTACACCTTC.

This chain connects TRBV11-3 to TRBJ2-1; no clear D gene. Germline V gives CDR1 SGHNT, CDR2 YENEEA. This CDR3 region has 13 residues. V gave up 0 bases and J gave up 5 bases, with 5 bases separating them. The CDR3 spells CASSLELNNEQFF. CDR3 DNA: TGTGCCAGCAGCTTAGAATTAAACAATGAGCAGTTCTTC.

The chain uses TRBV2 and TRBJ1-3, with TRBD1 as a possible D gene (5 bases). Trimming took 7 bases from V and 2 from J, leaving 12 bases between them. CDR1 is SNHLY and CDR2 is FYNNEI in the germline V gene. This CDR3 contains 14 residues. CDR3 nucleotide sequence: TGTGCCAGCACCCCCGGGACTGCTGGAAACACCATATATTTT. The encoded protein is CASTPGTAGNTIYF.

The gene calls are TRBV11-1 and TRBJ2-3, with TRBD2 matching 9 bases. The junction had 3 bases not matched to a gene; V was cut back by 5 bases and J by 0 bases. Germline CDR1 reads SGHAT; CDR2 reads FQDESV (reference sequence). This CDR3 region has 15 residues. This CDR3 is CASSPGLASTDTQYF. The CDR3 DNA reads TGTGCCAGCAGCCCGGGACTAGCTAGCACAGATACGCAGTATTTT. The full variable domain, in which reference TRBV11-1 and TRBJ2-3 provide the parts outside the CDR3, is EAEVAQSPRYKITEKSQAVAFWCDPISGHATLYWYRQILGQGPELLVQFQDESVVDDSQLPKDRFSAERLKGVDSTLKIQPAELGDSAMYLCASSPGLASTDTQYFGPGTRLTVL.

This chain joins TRBV2 and TRBJ2-3, with 10 bases that match TRBD2. The CDR3 has 18 residues. Germline CDR1 SNHLY, CDR2 FYNNEI. With 6 bases clipped from V and 1 base from J, the junction kept 13 bases outside the gene matches. The CDR3 reads CASRLAGIPSQGTDTQYF. Written as DNA, the CDR3 is TGTGCCAGCAGACTAGCGGGGATCCCGTCACAAGGCACAGATACGCAGTATTTT. The full variable domain, its missing parts supplied by reference TRBV2 and TRBJ2-3, is EPEVTQTPSHQVTQMGQEVILRCVPISNHLYFYWYRQILGQKVEFLVSFYNNEISEKSEIFDDQFSVERPDGSNFTLKIRSTKLEDSAMYFCASRLAGIPSQGTDTQYFGPGTRLTVL.

V gene TRBV27 combines with J gene TRBJ1-1, with D unclear. The V end was cut by 1 base, the J end by 6 bases, with 15 bases between. In germline, CDR1 is MNHEY, CDR2 SMNVEV (reference sequence). The CDR3 extends over 15 amino acids. CDR3 region: CASSLFPPGRAEAFF. Written as DNA, the CDR3 is TGTGCCAGCAGTTTATTCCCTCCCGGAAGGGCTGAAGCTTTCTTT.

CDR3 residues: CASSPRLQGSASYGYTF. DNA for the CDR3: TGTGCCAGCTCACCTCGATTGCAGGGCTCTGCCTCTTATGGCTACACCTTC. This sequence joins TRBV18 and TRBJ1-2; weak D call: TRBD1 (5 bases). Germline assignment: CDR1 KGHSH and CDR2 LQKENI. The CDR3 spans 17 residues. V dropped 3 bases and J dropped 5 bases, with 22 bases sitting between them.

The V and J genes are TRBV4-2 and TRBJ1-1; D is ambiguous. The germline V gene encodes CDR1 LGHNA and CDR2 YNFKEQ. CDR3 length: 13 residues. Trimming left V 5 bases short and J 1 base short, with 8 bases between. CDR3 sequence: CASSVSGNTEAFF. DNA for the CDR3: TGTGCCAGCAGCGTAAGCGGGAACACTGAAGCTTTCTTT.

The CDR3 DNA sequence: TGTGCCAGCAGCCTCCGGGGGCAGGGCGAGCAGTTCTTC. Protein sequence: CASSLRGQGEQFF. The chain is built from TRBV11-3 and TRBJ2-1; either TRBD1 or TRBD2 may fit D (6 bases each). The CDR3 contains 13 residues. The ends were cut back, 5 bases at V and 10 bases at J, with 15 bases in the middle. Germline V gives CDR1 SGHNT, CDR2 YENEEA.

CDR3 in DNA: TGTGCCAGCAGTTACGTGGGACAGGAGGGTCATGGCTACACCTTC. It encodes CASSYVGQEGHGYTF. V gene TRBV6-5 combines with J gene TRBJ1-2, with 8 bases identical to TRBD1. The trim removed 2 bases at V and 6 bases at J, leaving 8 bases unmatched. Germline assignment: CDR1 MNHEY and CDR2 SVGAGI. The CDR3 covers 15 residues.

V is TRBV27 and J is TRBJ1-1; 9 nucleotides match TRBD1. CDR3 length equals 16 residues. With 0 bases clipped from V and 3 bases from J, the junction kept 5 bases outside the gene matches. Per the germline V gene, CDR1 is MNHEY and CDR2 is SMNVEV (reference sequence). As DNA, the CDR3 is TGTGCCAGCAGTTTATCCCCTACAGGGGGCTACACTGAAGCTTTCTTT. This sequence encodes CASSLSPTGGYTEAFF.

J is TRBJ2-7 and V is TRBV20-1, with D hard to call. This CDR3 comprises 11 residues. V lost 1 base to trimming and J lost 2 bases, with 3 bases between them. Germline V gives CDR1 DFQATT, CDR2 SNEGSKA (reference sequence). The CDR3 protein is CSARGPYEQYF. CDR3 in DNA: TGCAGTGCTAGAGGCCCCTACGAGCAGTACTTC.

The chain employs TRBV29-1 and TRBJ2-5; D gene uncertain. V gave up 2 bases and J gave up 4 bases, with 11 bases separating them. Germline CDR1 is SQVTM and CDR2 is ANQGSEA. The CDR3 has 13 residues. CDR3 protein: CSVENGPGETQYF. The CDR3 coding sequence is TGCAGCGTTGAAAACGGCCCGGGAGAGACCCAGTACTTC.